Listed below are T cell receptor beta chains from one sample, sequenced in a study of human T cells and chemical hapten exposure. TCRdb analysed the RACE reads with MiXCR anew, one entry per CDR3 protein. In the table there are some 89,000 distinct CDR3 sequences, less than 35% of which are singletons. Material: whole blood, obtained in connection with sensitization to the hapten diphenylcyclopropenone (DPC). All receptors derive from a man in his forties with alopecia areata. Some clones in this sample may be carry-over from other donors' samples. CDR3s include the opening cysteine and the closing phenylalanine or tryptophan. The D gene is left open where the match is weak. Expanded clones get a size class; other rows say once, few or many, or leave the size out.

abundance: few; v_gene: TRBV27; d_gene: NA; j_gene: TRBJ2-7; CDR3nt: TGTGCCAGCAGCCAATTCCGGACCCAGAGCTCCTACGAGCAGTACTTC; CDR3aa: CASSQFRTQSSYEQYF
abundance: few; v_gene: TRBV9; d_gene: NA; j_gene: TRBJ1-2; CDR3nt: TGTGCCAGCAGCACCGACGGGACAAATTATGGCTACACCTTC; CDR3aa: CASSTDGTNYGYTF
abundance: NA; v_gene: TRBV27; d_gene: TRBD2; j_gene: TRBJ2-3; CDR3nt: TGTGCCAGCAGTTCTCTCGGGCTTCAAGCGGGAGAGGTAGATACGCAGTATTTT; CDR3aa: CASSSLGLQAGEVDTQYF
abundance: NA; v_gene: TRBV6-1; d_gene: NA; j_gene: TRBJ1-1; CDR3nt: TGTGCCAGCAGTGAAGGGAGAGGGGGGAACACTGAAGCTTTCTTT; CDR3aa: CASSEGRGGNTEAFF
abundance: few; v_gene: TRBV28; d_gene: NA; j_gene: TRBJ2-3; CDR3nt: TGTGCCAGCAGCCCCCTGAGGTTAACAGATACGCAGTATTTT; CDR3aa: CASSPLRLTDTQYF
abundance: few; v_gene: TRBV20-1; d_gene: NA; j_gene: TRBJ2-1; CDR3nt: TGCAGTGCTAGAGTTCTAGGGACTGCCAACTATGAGCAGTTCTTC; CDR3aa: CSARVLGTANYEQFF
abundance: NA; v_gene: TRBV12-3/TRBV12-4; d_gene: NA; j_gene: TRBJ2-3; CDR3nt: TGTGCCAGCAGTTTTGGAAGTGGCACAGATACGCAGTATTTT; CDR3aa: CASSFGSGTDTQYF
abundance: NA; v_gene: TRBV9; d_gene: NA; j_gene: TRBJ2-4; CDR3nt: TGTGCCAGCAGCGTAGACCAGAAAAACATTCAGTACTTC; CDR3aa: CASSVDQKNIQYF
abundance: NA; v_gene: TRBV20-1; d_gene: NA; j_gene: TRBJ2-7; CDR3nt: TGCAGTGCTACCCGAGGGTACGAGCAGTACTTC; CDR3aa: CSATRGYEQYF
abundance: NA; v_gene: TRBV5-5; d_gene: TRBD1; j_gene: TRBJ2-6; CDR3nt: TGTGCCAGCAGCTCAATCACAGGGGGACTTGGGGCCAACGTCCTGACTTTC; CDR3aa: CASSSITGGLGANVLTF
abundance: many; v_gene: TRBV6-1; d_gene: NA; j_gene: TRBJ2-7; CDR3nt: TGTGCCAGCAGTAAAATCTCCTACGAGCAGTACTTC; CDR3aa: CASSKISYEQYF
abundance: few; v_gene: TRBV4-3; d_gene: TRBD1; j_gene: TRBJ2-4; CDR3nt: TGCGCCAGCAGCCAAGACGGAGCAGGGACAGCTAAAAACATTCAGTACTTC; CDR3aa: CASSQDGAGTAKNIQYF
abundance: NA; v_gene: TRBV12-3/TRBV12-4; d_gene: NA; j_gene: TRBJ2-1; CDR3nt: TGTGCCAGCACGCTTGGTTATGAGCAGTTCTTC; CDR3aa: CASTLGYEQFF
abundance: NA; v_gene: TRBV20-1; d_gene: TRBD1; j_gene: TRBJ1-5; CDR3nt: TGCAGTGCTCGGAGGCAGGGGGCAAATCAGCCCCAGCATTTT; CDR3aa: CSARRQGANQPQHF
abundance: few; v_gene: TRBV18; d_gene: TRBD1; j_gene: TRBJ1-1; CDR3nt: TGTGCCAGCTCGGAGACAGGGGGACTGGGTTTGACTGAAGCTTTCTTT; CDR3aa: CASSETGGLGLTEAFF
abundance: NA; v_gene: TRBV28; d_gene: NA; j_gene: TRBJ2-7; CDR3nt: TGTGCCAGCAGTGAACGACAGACCTACGAGCAGTACTTC; CDR3aa: CASSERQTYEQYF
abundance: few; v_gene: TRBV20-1; d_gene: TRBD2; j_gene: TRBJ2-7; CDR3nt: TGCAGTGCTCCAAGACTAGCGGGAGGGCCTGAGCAGTACTTC; CDR3aa: CSAPRLAGGPEQYF
abundance: NA; v_gene: TRBV12-3/TRBV12-4; d_gene: NA; j_gene: TRBJ1-3; CDR3nt: TGTGCCAGCAGTTTAAACGGAAACACCATATATTTT; CDR3aa: CASSLNGNTIYF
abundance: NA; v_gene: TRBV6-2/TRBV6-3; d_gene: NA; j_gene: TRBJ2-2; CDR3nt: TGTGCCAGCAGTCCACCGCGCGGTGCGCTAAACACCGGGGAGCTGTTTTTT; CDR3aa: CASSPPRGALNTGELFF
abundance: few; v_gene: TRBV6-1; d_gene: TRBD1; j_gene: TRBJ2-3; CDR3nt: TGTGCCAGCAGGAGACAGGGTTGGTCGAGGCCAAACACAGATACGCAGTATTTT; CDR3aa: CASRRQGWSRPNTDTQYF
abundance: few; v_gene: TRBV15; d_gene: TRBD2; j_gene: TRBJ2-3; CDR3nt: TGTGCCACCAGCAGAGGAGGGGGACTAGCGGGAGTAGAAGATACGCAGTATTTT; CDR3aa: CATSRGGGLAGVEDTQYF
abundance: NA; v_gene: TRBV20-1; d_gene: TRBD2; j_gene: TRBJ2-7; CDR3nt: TGCAGTGCTAGATCTCCGGGAGGCGGGACTAGCGGCTTCTACGAGCAGTACTTC; CDR3aa: CSARSPGGGTSGFYEQYF
abundance: NA; v_gene: TRBV28; d_gene: NA; j_gene: TRBJ2-7; CDR3nt: TGTGCCAGCAGTTTATGGCAGGCACCCTCCTACGAGCAGTACTTC; CDR3aa: CASSLWQAPSYEQYF
abundance: once; v_gene: TRBV6-5; d_gene: NA; j_gene: TRBJ1-5; CDR3nt: TGTGCCAGCAGTTACTCTACAAATAGCAATCAGCCCCAGCATTTT; CDR3aa: CASSYSTNSNQPQHF
abundance: few; v_gene: TRBV28; d_gene: NA; j_gene: TRBJ2-7; CDR3nt: TGTGCCAGCAGTCAAGGGTACTACGAGCAGTACTTC; CDR3aa: CASSQGYYEQYF
abundance: many; v_gene: TRBV9; d_gene: NA; j_gene: TRBJ2-3; CDR3nt: TGTGCCAGCAGCGTAGCGCGGGATACAGATACGCAGTATTTT; CDR3aa: CASSVARDTDTQYF
abundance: NA; v_gene: TRBV28; d_gene: NA; j_gene: TRBJ2-7; CDR3nt: TGTGCCAGCAGTTTAAGCCGGGAGCAGTACTTC; CDR3aa: CASSLSREQYF
abundance: few; v_gene: TRBV10-2; d_gene: NA; j_gene: TRBJ2-5; CDR3nt: TGCGCCAGCGGGACATCTGGCCAAGAGACCCAGTACTTC; CDR3aa: CASGTSGQETQYF
abundance: few; v_gene: TRBV20-1; d_gene: TRBD2; j_gene: TRBJ2-5; CDR3nt: TGCAGTGCTAGAGTGAGACTAGCGGGGTTAAGGGGCCAAGAGACCCAGTACTTC; CDR3aa: CSARVRLAGLRGQETQYF
abundance: NA; v_gene: TRBV4-2; d_gene: TRBD2; j_gene: TRBJ2-1; CDR3nt: TGTGCCAGCAGCCAAGACCGGGGACTAGATTCTACGAATGAGCAGTTCTTC; CDR3aa: CASSQDRGLDSTNEQFF
abundance: NA; v_gene: TRBV6-5; d_gene: NA; j_gene: TRBJ1-4; CDR3nt: TGTGCCAGCACTCATCGGGGGGAAAAACTGTTTTTT; CDR3aa: CASTHRGEKLFF
abundance: few; v_gene: TRBV12-3/TRBV12-4; d_gene: NA; j_gene: TRBJ1-1; CDR3nt: TGTGCCAGCAGTTTGAAGGGGGACACTGAAGCTTTCTTT; CDR3aa: CASSLKGDTEAFF
abundance: NA; v_gene: TRBV12-3/TRBV12-4; d_gene: TRBD1; j_gene: TRBJ2-1; CDR3nt: TGTGCCAGCAGCACAAACCGGGACAGGGGAGTATCGGAGCAGTTCTTC; CDR3aa: CASSTNRDRGVSEQFF
abundance: NA; v_gene: TRBV12-3/TRBV12-4; d_gene: TRBD2; j_gene: TRBJ2-7; CDR3nt: TGTGCCAGCAGTTTTGCTAGCGGGAGGGTGCTGTACTTC; CDR3aa: CASSFASGRVLYF
abundance: NA; v_gene: TRBV29-1; d_gene: NA; j_gene: TRBJ2-1; CDR3nt: TGCAGCGTTGAAAGCGAGGGCTCAATCTTC; CDR3aa: CSVESEGSIF
abundance: NA; v_gene: TRBV29-1; d_gene: NA; j_gene: TRBJ2-1; CDR3nt: TGCAGCGTTGATCCGGGACTCCGAATTAACAATGAGCAGTTCTTC; CDR3aa: CSVDPGLRINNEQFF
abundance: many; v_gene: TRBV6-6; d_gene: TRBD1; j_gene: TRBJ2-2; CDR3nt: TGTGCCAGCAGACGTACAGGGGGCGAGCTGTTTTTT; CDR3aa: CASRRTGGELFF